Below, 14 T cell receptor beta chains from the same sample are listed, as sequenced in a study of chemoradiotherapy in HPV16-positive cancers. Clones were sequenced by immunoSEQ multiplex PCR, and TCRdb holds only the in-frame ones, with some missing. The table includes around 3,000 clones, approximately 87% detected once. This material consisted of tumor tissue, taken from a patient who underwent chemoradiotherapy. All receptors come from a human donor with HPV-associated anogenital cancer.

The chain uses TRBV27 and TRBJ1-1; D not certain. The CDR3 has 13 residues. V dropped 2 bases and J dropped 0 bases, with 4 bases sitting between them. Germline loops: CDR1 MNHEY, CDR2 SMNVEV (reference sequence). The DNA for the CDR3 is TGTGCCAGCAGTTTAGCTCTGAACACTGAAGCTTTCTTT. It yields the protein CASSLALNTEAFF.

The chain has TRBV7-9 and TRBJ2-5; 9 nucleotides align to TRBD2. Trimming took 1 base from V and 5 from J; bases not matched to a gene: 11. Per the germline V gene, CDR1 is SEHNR and CDR2 is FQNEAQ (reference sequence). The CDR3 totals 17 residues. CDR3 nucleotides: TGTGCCAGCAGCTTAGAAAGGCGGGAGGGCCAGAGGGAGACCCAGTACTTC. This encodes CASSLERREGQRETQYF.

The chain is built from TRBV4-3 and TRBJ1-5; D is unclear. The CDR3 has 15 residues. Germline loops: CDR1 LGHNA, CDR2 YSLEER. V shed 0 bases and J shed 0 bases, with 6 bases lying between them. The CDR3 DNA follows: TGCGCCAGCAGCCAAGACAGGAATAGCAATCAGCCCCAGCATTTT. It yields the protein CASSQDRNSNQPQHF.

The chain is built from TRBV20-1 and TRBJ2-7; D is unclear. Trimming cost V 5 bases and J 2 bases, with 7 bases left between them. The CDR3 runs 11 residues. Per the germline V gene, CDR1 is DFQATT and CDR2 is SNEGSKA (reference sequence). Written as DNA, the CDR3 is TGCAGTGCTGGGCAGGCCTACGAGCAGTACTTC. It yields the protein CSAGQAYEQYF.

This clone was seen a few times. The rearrangement joins TRBV4-2 to TRBJ2-6; 9 bases agree with TRBD1. After removal of 2 bases from V and 0 bases from J, the junction contained 2 bases not matched to a gene. Germline CDR1 LGHNA, CDR2 YNFKEQ. The CDR3 length is 17 residues. CDR3 bases: TGTGCCAGCAGCCAACGGGACAGGGACTCTGGGGCCAACGTCCTGACTTTC. This translates into CASSQRDRDSGANVLTF.

This clone was counted a single time. This chain connects TRBV27 to TRBJ2-1; D is perhaps TRBD2 (6 bases). Deletions cut 6 bases from V and 2 bases from J, with 11 bases between. Germline-derived CDR1 and CDR2 are MNHEY and SMNVEV (reference sequence). The CDR3 has 14 amino acids. CDR3 protein: CASSRGSTYNEQFF. CDR3 nucleotide sequence: TGTGCCAGCAGCCGGGGGAGCACCTACAATGAGCAGTTCTTC.

V is TRBV2 and J is TRBJ2-5; 8 nucleotides line up with TRBD1. V lost 6 bases and J lost 2; bases outside the gene matches: 5. The CDR3 is made up of 14 amino acids. Germline assignment: CDR1 SNHLY and CDR2 FYNNEI. DNA for the CDR3: TGTGCCAGCAGCCCGGACAGGGATCAAGAGACCCAGTACTTC. Its translation: CASSPDRDQETQYF.

This clone occurred once. This rearrangement joins TRBV5-6 to TRBJ2-2; 9 bases are shared with TRBD1. J gave up 7 bases and V 1 base, and 11 bases lay outside the gene matches. CDR3 length: 17 amino acids. The germline V gene has CDR1 SGHDT and CDR2 YYEEEE. The CDR3 DNA follows: TGTGCCAGCAGCTTGACGACAGGGGGATATATCAGCGGGGAGCTGTTTTTT. It yields the protein CASSLTTGGYISGELFF.

The rearrangement joins TRBV7-8 to TRBJ1-4, with D unresolved. The CDR3 runs to 13 residues. Germline CDR1 SGHVS, CDR2 FQNEAQ. Trimming took 2 bases from V and 4 from J, leaving 5 bases between them. The CDR3 loop is CASSLSNNEKLFF. Written as DNA, the CDR3 is TGTGCCAGCAGCTTATCGAATAATGAAAAACTGTTTTTT.

This CDR3 is CASRGTESSYNEQFF. CDR3 sequence (DNA): TGTGCCAGCAGGGGGACCGAGAGCTCCTACAATGAGCAGTTCTTC. The gene calls are TRBV25-1 and TRBJ2-1, with D tentatively TRBD1 or TRBD2 (5 bases each). The CDR3 runs 15 residues. Germline CDR1 MGHDK, CDR2 SYGVNS. Deletions cut 6 bases from V and 0 bases from J, with 12 bases between.

The V gene is TRBV4-2, the J gene TRBJ1-5, with 7 bases aligning to TRBD1. V dropped 0 bases and J dropped 4; count of bases not matched to a gene: 12. CDR1 and CDR2 (germline): LGHNA, YNFKEQ. The CDR3 has 18 residues. This CDR3 is CASSQDPRQGTPNQPQHF. The CDR3 nucleotides read TGTGCCAGCAGCCAAGATCCTAGACAGGGCACCCCTAATCAGCCCCAGCATTTT.

The rearrangement joins TRBV27 to TRBJ2-3; D might be TRBD1 or TRBD2, each matching 5 bases. Germline V lookup: CDR1 MNHEY, CDR2 SMNVEV (reference sequence). Trimming removed 6 bases at V and 2 bases at J, with 15 bases between. The CDR3 length is 15 residues. The CDR3 region is CASRWDARNTDTQYF. The CDR3 DNA reads as TGTGCCAGCAGGTGGGACGCCCGGAACACAGATACGCAGTATTTT.

The rearrangement joins TRBV5-6 to TRBJ2-5; 8 bases agree with TRBD1. The junction had 4 bases not matched to a gene; V was cut back by 1 base and J by 5 bases. The CDR3 spans 14 residues. Germline V lookup: CDR1 SGHDT, CDR2 YYEEEE. The CDR3 reads CASSLTGQGETQYF. CDR3 bases: TGTGCCAGCAGCTTGACAGGACAGGGCGAGACCCAGTACTTC.

This clone was found once. The gene calls are TRBV11-2 and TRBJ1-6; D gene ambiguous. Trimming took off 3 bases at V and 0 bases at J, with 9 bases between the two ends. CDR3 size: 16 residues. Germline V CDR1 and CDR2: SGHAT, FQNNGV. The CDR3 loop reads CASSLYSSSYNSPLHF. For the CDR3, the DNA is TGTGCCAGCAGCTTGTACAGCAGCTCCTATAATTCACCCCTCCACTTT.